This T cell receptor beta chain is from a study of beta chain features in type 1 diabetes. Sequencing targeted expressed TCRB transcripts, as all isolated RNA had been reverse transcribed. Using immunoSEQ multiplex PCR, the repertoire was profiled, and TCRdb retains in-frame clones only, with some absent. The repertoire consists of 300,000 to 350,000 clones, with 20% occurring once and the leading ten covering around 0.04%. Trimming pared 6 bases from V and 2 bases from J, leaving 17 bases between. The CDR3 extends over 15 amino acids. Germline CDR1 and CDR2: SEHNR and FQNEAQ (reference sequence). Study-level results: Shortening of TCRB CDR3s, moderate but significant, appeared in all four CD4+ subsets of Type 1 diabetes patients. Reduced insertions and increased deletions marked VDJ junctions in type 1 diabetes patients.

There are a few counts of this clone. Its antigen is not identified. This TCR was recovered from a young woman in good health. This chain uses TRBV7-9 with TRBJ2-7, with D tentatively TRBD2 (6 bases). The sequenced material came from naive CD4+ T cells from blood. This CDR3 reads CASSRTEGLTYEQYF. Here the CDR3 DNA reads TGTGCCAGCAGTAGGACGGAGGGATTGACCTACGAGCAGTACTTC. The full variable domain, rest sourced from reference TRBV7-9 and TRBJ2-7, is DTGVSQNPRHKITKRGQNVTFRCDPISEHNRLYWYRQTLGQGPEFLTYFQNEAQLEKSRLLSDRFSAERPKGSFSTLEIQRTEQGDSAMYLCASSRTEGLTYEQYFGPGTRLTVT.